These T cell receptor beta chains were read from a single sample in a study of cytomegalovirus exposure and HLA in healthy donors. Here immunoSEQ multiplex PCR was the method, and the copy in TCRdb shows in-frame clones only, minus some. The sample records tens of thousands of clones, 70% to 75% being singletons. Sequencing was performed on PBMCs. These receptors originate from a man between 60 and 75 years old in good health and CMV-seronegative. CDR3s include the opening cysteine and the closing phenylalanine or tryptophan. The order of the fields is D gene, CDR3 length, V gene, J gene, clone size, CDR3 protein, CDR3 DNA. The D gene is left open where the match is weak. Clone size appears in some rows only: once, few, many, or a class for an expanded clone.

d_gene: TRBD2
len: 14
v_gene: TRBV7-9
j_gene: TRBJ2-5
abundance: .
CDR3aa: CASSVMGGQETQYF
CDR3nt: TGTGCCAGCAGCGTCATGGGAGGGCAAGAGACCCAGTACTTC

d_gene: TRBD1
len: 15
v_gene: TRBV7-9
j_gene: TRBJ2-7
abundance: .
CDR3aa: CASSPRGQGTYEQYF
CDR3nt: TGTGCCAGCAGCCCTCGGGGACAGGGTACCTACGAGCAGTACTTC

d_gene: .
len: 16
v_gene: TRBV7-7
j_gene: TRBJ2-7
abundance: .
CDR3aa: CASSPLQVPPLYEQYF
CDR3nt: TGTGCTAGCAGCCCCCTTCAGGTCCCACCCCTCTACGAGCAGTACTTC

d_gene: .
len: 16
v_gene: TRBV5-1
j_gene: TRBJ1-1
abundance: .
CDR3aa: CASSPLNPQIDTEAFF
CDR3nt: TGCGCCAGCAGCCCCCTCAACCCCCAAATAGACACTGAAGCTTTCTTT

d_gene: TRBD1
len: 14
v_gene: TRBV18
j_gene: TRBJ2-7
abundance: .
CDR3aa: CASSTGTGRLEQYF
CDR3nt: TGTGCCAGCTCAACCGGGACAGGGAGACTCGAGCAGTACTTC

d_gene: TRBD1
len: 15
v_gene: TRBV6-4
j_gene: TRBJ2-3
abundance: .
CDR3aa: CASSQNGQGIDTQYF
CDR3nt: TGTGCCAGCAGTCAGAACGGACAGGGGATAGATACGCAGTATTTT

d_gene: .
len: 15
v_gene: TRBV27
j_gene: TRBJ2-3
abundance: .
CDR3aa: CASSPGDFSTDTQYF
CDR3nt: TGTGCCAGCAGCCCCGGGGATTTTAGCACAGATACGCAGTATTTT

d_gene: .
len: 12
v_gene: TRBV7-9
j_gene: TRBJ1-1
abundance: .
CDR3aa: CSSSHGGTEAFF
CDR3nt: TGTTCCAGCAGCCACGGAGGCACTGAAGCTTTCTTT

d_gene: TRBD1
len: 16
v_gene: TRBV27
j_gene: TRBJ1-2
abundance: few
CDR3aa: CASSLTGGEESYGYTF
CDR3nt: TGTGCCAGCAGTTTAACAGGGGGCGAGGAGAGCTATGGCTACACCTTC

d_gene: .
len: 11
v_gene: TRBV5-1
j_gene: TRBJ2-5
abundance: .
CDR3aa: CASRGEGTQYF
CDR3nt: TGCGCCAGCAGGGGCGAAGGGACCCAGTACTTC

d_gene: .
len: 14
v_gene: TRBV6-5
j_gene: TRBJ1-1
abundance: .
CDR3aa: CASSLRGGGTEAFF
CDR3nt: TGTGCCAGCAGTCTACGGGGAGGGGGGACTGAAGCTTTCTTT

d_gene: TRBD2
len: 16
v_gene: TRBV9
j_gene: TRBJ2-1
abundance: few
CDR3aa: CASSVEGTSGPPGQFF
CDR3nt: TGTGCCAGCAGCGTAGAGGGGACTAGCGGACCCCCAGGGCAGTTCTTC

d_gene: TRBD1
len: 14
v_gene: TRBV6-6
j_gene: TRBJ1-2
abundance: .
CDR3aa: CASSYGTGNYGYTF
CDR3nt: TGTGCCAGCAGTTACGGGACAGGTAACTATGGCTACACCTTC

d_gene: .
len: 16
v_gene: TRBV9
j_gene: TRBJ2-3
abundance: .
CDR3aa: CASSDVGPGGTDTQYF
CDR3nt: TGTGCCAGCAGCGACGTCGGACCGGGGGGCACAGATACGCAGTATTTT

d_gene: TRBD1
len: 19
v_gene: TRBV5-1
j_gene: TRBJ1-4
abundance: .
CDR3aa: CASSLVTGGGSSTNEKLFF
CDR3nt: TGCGCCAGCAGCTTGGTGACAGGGGGCGGGTCGTCGACTAATGAAAAACTGTTTTTT

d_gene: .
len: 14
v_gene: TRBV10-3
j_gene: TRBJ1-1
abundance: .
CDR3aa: CAISDRGGNTEAFF
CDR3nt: TGTGCCATCAGTGATAGGGGGGGGAACACTGAAGCTTTCTTT

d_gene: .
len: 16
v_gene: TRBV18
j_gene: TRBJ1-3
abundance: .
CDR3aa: CASSPPQVHSGNTIYF
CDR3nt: TGTGCCAGCTCACCACCGCAGGTACACTCTGGAAACACCATATATTTT

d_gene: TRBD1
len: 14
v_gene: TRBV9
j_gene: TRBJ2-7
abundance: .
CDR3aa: CASSVGGTGREQYF
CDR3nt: TGTGCCAGCAGCGTAGGGGGGACAGGGCGGGAGCAGTACTTC

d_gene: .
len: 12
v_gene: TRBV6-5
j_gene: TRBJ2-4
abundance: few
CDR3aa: CASSRPKNIQYF
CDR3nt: TGTGCCAGCAGCAGGCCCAAAAACATTCAGTACTTC

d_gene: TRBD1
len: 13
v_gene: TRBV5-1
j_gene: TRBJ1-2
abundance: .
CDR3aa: CASSEDRVYGYTF
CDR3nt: TGCGCCAGCAGTGAAGACAGGGTATATGGCTACACCTTC

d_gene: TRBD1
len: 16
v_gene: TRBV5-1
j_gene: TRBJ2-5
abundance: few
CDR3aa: CASTPLPGQGEETQYF
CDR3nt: TGCGCCAGCACCCCCCTCCCGGGACAGGGCGAAGAGACCCAGTACTTC

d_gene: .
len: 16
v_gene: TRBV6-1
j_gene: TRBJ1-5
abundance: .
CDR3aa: CASSEELASSNQPQHF
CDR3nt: TGTGCCAGCAGTGAAGAGCTAGCGTCTAGCAATCAGCCCCAGCATTTT

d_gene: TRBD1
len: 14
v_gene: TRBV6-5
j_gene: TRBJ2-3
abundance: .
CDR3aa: CASSYGQGVGTQYF
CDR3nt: TGTGCCAGCAGTTACGGGCAGGGGGTAGGCACGCAGTATTTT

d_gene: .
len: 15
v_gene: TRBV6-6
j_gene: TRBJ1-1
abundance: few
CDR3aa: CASTQGLRADTEAFF
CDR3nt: TGTGCCAGCACCCAGGGGTTAAGGGCAGACACTGAAGCTTTCTTT

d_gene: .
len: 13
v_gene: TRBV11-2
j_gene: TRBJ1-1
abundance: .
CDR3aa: CASSLERRVEAFF
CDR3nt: TGTGCCAGCAGCTTAGAGCGGAGGGTCGAAGCTTTCTTT

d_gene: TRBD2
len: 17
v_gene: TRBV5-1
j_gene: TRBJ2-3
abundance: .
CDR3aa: CASTPRLSGGAGDTQYF
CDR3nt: TGCGCCAGCACCCCTCGATTAAGCGGGGGGGCAGGAGATACGCAGTATTTT

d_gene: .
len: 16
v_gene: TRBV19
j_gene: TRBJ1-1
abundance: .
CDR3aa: CASSISNPGGGGEAFF
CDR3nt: TGTGCCAGTAGTATATCAAACCCGGGCGGGGGAGGTGAAGCTTTCTTT

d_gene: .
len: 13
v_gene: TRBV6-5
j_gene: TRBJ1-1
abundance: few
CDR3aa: CASSYSKNTEAFF
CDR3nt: TGTGCCAGCAGTTACTCTAAGAACACTGAAGCTTTCTTT

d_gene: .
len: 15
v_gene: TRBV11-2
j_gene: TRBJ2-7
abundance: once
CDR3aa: CASTTTGWGTYEQYF
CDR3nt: TGTGCCAGCACCACAACGGGGTGGGGAACCTACGAGCAGTACTTC

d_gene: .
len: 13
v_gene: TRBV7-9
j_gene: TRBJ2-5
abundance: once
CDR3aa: CASSPRLLETQYF
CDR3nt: TGTGCCAGCAGCCCTAGGTTATTAGAGACCCAGTACTTC

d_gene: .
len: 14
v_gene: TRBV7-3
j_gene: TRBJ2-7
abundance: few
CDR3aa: CASSLTGGSYEQYF
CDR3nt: TGTGCCAGCAGCTTAACGGGGGGCTCCTACGAGCAGTACTTC

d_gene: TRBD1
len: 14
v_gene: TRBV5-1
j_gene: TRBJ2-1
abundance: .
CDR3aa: CASSTGQGVNEQFF
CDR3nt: TGCGCCAGCAGCACGGGACAGGGCGTCAATGAGCAGTTCTTC

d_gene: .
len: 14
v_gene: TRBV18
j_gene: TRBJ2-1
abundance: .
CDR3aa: CASSPPGHKNEQFF
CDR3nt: TGTGCCAGCTCACCACCAGGACACAAGAATGAGCAGTTCTTC

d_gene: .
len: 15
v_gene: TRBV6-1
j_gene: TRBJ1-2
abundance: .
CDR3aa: CASRENYMTNYGYTF
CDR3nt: TGTGCCAGCAGGGAGAACTACATGACTAACTATGGCTACACCTTC

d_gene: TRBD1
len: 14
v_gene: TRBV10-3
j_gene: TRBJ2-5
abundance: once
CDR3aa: CATGTGGARETQYF
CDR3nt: TGTGCCACAGGGACAGGGGGCGCGAGGGAGACCCAGTACTTC

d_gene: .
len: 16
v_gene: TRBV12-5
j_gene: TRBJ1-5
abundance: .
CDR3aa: CASGATGNMGYQPQHF
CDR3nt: TGTGCTAGTGGCGCCACAGGTAACATGGGGTATCAGCCCCAGCATTTT

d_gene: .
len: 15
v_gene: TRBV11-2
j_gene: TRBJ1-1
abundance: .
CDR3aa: CASSLVGHPDTEAFF
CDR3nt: TGTGCCAGCAGCTTAGTGGGCCACCCGGACACTGAAGCTTTCTTT

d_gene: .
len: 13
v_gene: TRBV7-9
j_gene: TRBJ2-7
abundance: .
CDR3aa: CASSSRTTYEQYF
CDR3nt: TGTGCCAGCAGTTCCCGCACTACCTACGAGCAGTACTTC

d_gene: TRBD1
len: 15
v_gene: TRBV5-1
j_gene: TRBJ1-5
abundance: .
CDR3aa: CASSLETGGNQPQHF
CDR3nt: TGCGCCAGCAGCTTGGAGACAGGGGGCAATCAGCCCCAGCATTTT

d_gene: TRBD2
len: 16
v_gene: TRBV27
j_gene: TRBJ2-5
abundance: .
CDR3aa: CASSLEAGGPKETQYF
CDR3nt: TGTGCCAGCAGTTTAGAAGCGGGGGGTCCCAAAGAGACCCAGTACTTC

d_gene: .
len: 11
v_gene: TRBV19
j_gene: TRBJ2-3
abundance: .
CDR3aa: CASEAGDTQYF
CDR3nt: TGTGCCAGTGAGGCCGGTGATACGCAGTATTTT

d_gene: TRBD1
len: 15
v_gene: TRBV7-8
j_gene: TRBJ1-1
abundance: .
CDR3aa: CASSGPDRPNTEAFF
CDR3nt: TGTGCCAGCAGCGGGCCGGACAGGCCGAACACTGAAGCTTTCTTT